These 14 T cell receptor beta chains came from one sample sequenced in a study of OX40 agonist ivuxolimab in advanced cancers. The library was produced with the immunoSEQ multiplex PCR assay. TCRdb mirrors the immuneACCESS table, restricted to in-frame sequences. Some clones are absent from its copies; in checked studies, under half trace to an unresolved V gene, and the reason for the others is unknown. Within this sample are nearly 55,000 clones, with roughly 81% of them counted one time only. The top ten clones comprise 0.95% to 1.5% of the sample. The starting material was CD4+ or CD8+ T cells sorted from blood, obtained in a trial of the OX40 agonist ivuxolimab. Source of these receptors: an adult with an advanced solid tumor such as melanoma, head and neck, liver or kidney cancer.

The chain combines TRBV11-2 with TRBJ1-6; D is undetermined. Trimming left V 8 bases short and J 6 bases short, with 17 bases between. The CDR3 is 15 residues long. Germline V gene lookup returns CDR1 SGHAT and CDR2 FQNNGV. CDR3 DNA sequence: TGTGCCAGCCGCGGAGGGAAAGCGGGTAATTCACCCCTCCACTTT. Translated, it gives CASRGGKAGNSPLHF.

The chain employs TRBV5-3 and TRBJ2-6; unclear D gene. TRBV5-3 is marked as an open reading frame, function uncertain. V lost 4 bases to trimming and J lost 2 bases, with 10 bases between them. The CDR3 consists of 15 residues. In DNA, the CDR3 is TGTGCCAGAAGCCAGTGGGTAACTGGGGCCAACGTCCTGACTTTC. Translated: CARSQWVTGANVLTF.

The V call is TRBV28, the J call TRBJ2-7; 7 nucleotides agree with TRBD2. Germline CDR1 MDHEN, CDR2 SYDVKM. Trimming at V came to 5 bases and at J to 0 bases, leaving 7 bases not matched to a gene. The CDR3 sequence is 15 residues long. The CDR3 nucleotides are TGTGCCAGCAGTATTCTAGCGGATAGCTCCTACGAGCAGTACTTC. It codes for CASSILADSSYEQYF. The full variable domain, completed using reference TRBV28 and TRBJ2-7, is DVKVTQSSRYLVKRTGEKVFLECVQDMDHENMFWYRQDPGLGLRLIYFSYDVKMKEKGDIPEGYSVSREKKERFSLILESASTNQTSMYLCASSILADSSYEQYFGPGTRLTVT.

V and J are TRBV7-2 and TRBJ1-4; TRBD1 aligns across 7 bases. This CDR3 comprises 15 residues. Germline values: CDR1 SGHTA, CDR2 FQGNSA. The V and J ends lost 3 bases and 5 bases, in that order; junction bases with no gene match: 6. The CDR3: CASSFQTGPNEKLFF. CDR3 coding DNA: TGTGCCAGCAGCTTTCAGACAGGGCCGAATGAAAAACTGTTTTTT. Variable domain in full (rest from reference TRBV7-2 and TRBJ1-4): GAGVSQSPSNKVTEKGKDVELRCDPISGHTALYWYRQSLGQGLEFLIYFQGNSAPDKSGLPSDRFSAERTGGSVSTLTIQRTQQEDSAVYLCASSFQTGPNEKLFFGSGTQLSVL.

This clone came up a few times. The chain couples TRBV6-1 to TRBJ1-5; D remains ambiguous. The CDR3 is 15 residues long. Germline V gene sequence: CDR1 MNHNS, CDR2 SASEGT. Trimming stripped 3 bases from V and 1 base from J, with 10 bases between. DNA of the CDR3: TGTGCCAGCAGTGAGGTACAGTTGAGCAATCAGCCCCAGCATTTT. It is translated as CASSEVQLSNQPQHF.

This clone has only one observation. This chain connects TRBV9 to TRBJ2-1; the match to TRBD2 covers 12 bases. Germline assignment: CDR1 SGDLS and CDR2 YYNGEE. CDR3 length: 16 residues. Trimming took 0 bases from V and 8 from J; bases not matched to a gene: 6. This CDR3 reads CASSVGMTSGSYEQFF. The CDR3 DNA is TGTGCCAGCAGCGTAGGTATGACTAGCGGGAGTTATGAGCAGTTCTTC.

This rearrangement joins TRBV4-3 to TRBJ2-1, with a tentative D call TRBD1 (6 bases). Germline CDR1 is LGHNA and CDR2 is YSLEER. The V gene lost 8 bases and the J gene lost 0 bases, with 14 bases spanning the gap. This CDR3 comprises 15 residues. Here the CDR3 DNA reads TGCGCCAGCGGGACACTGTTAAGCTCCTACAATGAGCAGTTCTTC. Protein product: CASGTLLSSYNEQFF.

The chain recombines TRBV4-2 with TRBJ1-2, with a tentative D call TRBD1 (5 bases). The length of the CDR3 is 18 residues. Looked up from germline, CDR1 is LGHNA and CDR2 is YNFKEQ. V was shortened by 1 base and J by 8 bases, with 26 bases between the two germline ends. CDR3 protein: CASSQVFRGRGVKEGYTF. CDR3 sequence (DNA): TGTGCCAGCAGCCAAGTATTCCGGGGGAGAGGTGTAAAGGAGGGCTACACCTTC.

This clone was seen only a few times. The rearrangement joins TRBV9 to TRBJ2-3; D is ambiguous. CDR3 length equals 16 residues. The germline V gene encodes CDR1 SGDLS and CDR2 YYNGEE. The germline V and J ends were trimmed by 3 bases and 8 bases, with 22 bases remaining between them. The CDR3 region has the DNA TGTGCCAGCAGCGAGTCTCCGGGCCCTGGTGAAGGTACGCAGTATTTT. Protein sequence: CASSESPGPGEGTQYF.

The rearrangement joins TRBV11-2 to TRBJ2-2; 10 bases are shared with TRBD2. CDR3 length: 15 amino acids. CDR1 SGHAT and CDR2 FQNNGV come from the germline V gene. V shed 7 bases, J shed 5 bases, and the junction held 7 bases outside the gene matches. DNA for the CDR3: TGTGCCAGCACCTTCGGGACTAGCGCGACCGGGGAGCTGTTTTTT. Its translation: CASTFGTSATGELFF.

V is TRBV18 and J is TRBJ2-1; 7 nucleotides align to TRBD2. The CDR3 sequence is 14 residues long. With 3 bases clipped from V and 9 bases from J, the junction kept 8 bases outside the gene matches. CDR1 KGHSH and CDR2 LQKENI come from the germline V gene. This chain's CDR3 is CASSPGLGSLEQFF. DNA of the CDR3: TGTGCCAGCTCACCCGGACTAGGTTCTCTTGAGCAGTTCTTC.

The chain carries TRBV9 and TRBJ2-1; D possibly uses TRBD1 or TRBD2 (5 bases each). The germline gives CDR1 SGDLS, CDR2 YYNGEE. V dropped 3 bases and J dropped 2 bases, with 9 bases sitting between them. The length of the CDR3 is 14 residues. CDR3: CASSGDRTYNEQFF. DNA for the CDR3: TGTGCCAGCAGCGGGGACCGTACCTACAATGAGCAGTTCTTC.

This chain uses TRBV11-3 with TRBJ2-5, with a weak D call TRBD1 (5 bases). The germline V gene has CDR1 SGHNT and CDR2 YENEEA. Trimming took off 7 bases at V and 4 bases at J, with 22 bases between the two ends. The length of the CDR3 is 16 residues. The CDR3 here is CASNNLGASPVETQYF. The CDR3 DNA is TGTGCCAGCAACAACCTTGGGGCCTCACCCGTAGAGACCCAGTACTTC.

This clone was seen once. This chain links TRBV2 with TRBJ2-5; D remains unclear. The CDR3 runs 13 residues. V shed 11 bases and J shed 2 bases, with 15 bases lying between them. Per the germline V gene, CDR1 is SNHLY and CDR2 is FYNNEI. CDR3: CAVNRQQQETQYF. The CDR3 coding sequence is TGTGCCGTTAACCGGCAGCAACAAGAGACCCAGTACTTC.